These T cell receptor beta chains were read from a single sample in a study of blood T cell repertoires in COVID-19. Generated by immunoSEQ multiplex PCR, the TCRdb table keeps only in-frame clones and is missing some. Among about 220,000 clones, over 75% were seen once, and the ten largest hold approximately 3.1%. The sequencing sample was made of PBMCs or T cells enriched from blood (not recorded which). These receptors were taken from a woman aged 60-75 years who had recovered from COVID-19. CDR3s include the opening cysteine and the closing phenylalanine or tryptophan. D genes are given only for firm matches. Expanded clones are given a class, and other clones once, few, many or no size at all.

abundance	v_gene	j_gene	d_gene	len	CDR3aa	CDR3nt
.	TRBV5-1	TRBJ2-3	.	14	CASNAGSIGDTQYF	TGCGCCAGCAACGCGGGTTCTATAGGAGATACGCAGTATTTT
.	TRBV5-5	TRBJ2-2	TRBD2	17	CASSGTLAGANTGELFF	TGTGCCAGCAGCGGTACCTTAGCGGGCGCTAACACCGGGGAGCTGTTTTTT
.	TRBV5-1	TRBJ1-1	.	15	CASSLDGHINTEAFF	TGCGCCAGCAGCTTGGACGGACACATCAACACTGAAGCTTTCTTT
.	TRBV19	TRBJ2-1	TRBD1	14	CASHRQGSNNEQFF	TGTGCCAGCCATAGACAGGGCTCGAACAATGAGCAGTTCTTC
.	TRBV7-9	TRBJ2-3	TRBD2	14	CASSPGTSGSTQYF	TGTGCCAGCAGCCCCGGGACTAGCGGAAGTACGCAGTATTTT
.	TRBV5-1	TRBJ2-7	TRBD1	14	CASSLGGTDYEQYF	TGCGCCAGCAGCTTGGGGGGGACAGACTACGAGCAGTACTTC
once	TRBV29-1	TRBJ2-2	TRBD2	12	CSALAGAGELFF	TGCAGCGCCTTAGCGGGAGCCGGGGAGCTGTTTTTT
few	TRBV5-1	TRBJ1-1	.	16	CASSPRDSWFTAEAFF	TGCGCCAGCAGCCCGCGCGACAGTTGGTTTACCGCTGAAGCTTTCTTT
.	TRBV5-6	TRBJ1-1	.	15	CASSLFPQRNTEAFF	TGTGCCAGCAGCTTATTTCCACAAAGAAACACTGAAGCTTTCTTT
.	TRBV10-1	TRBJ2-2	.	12	CASNGNTGELFF	TGCGCCAGCAACGGGAACACCGGGGAGCTGTTTTTT
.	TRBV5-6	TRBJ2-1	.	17	CASSLAVATTGLHEQFF	TGTGCCAGCAGCTTGGCAGTGGCGACCACAGGTCTACATGAGCAGTTCTTC
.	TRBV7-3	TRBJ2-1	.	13	CASSLGPNNEQFF	TGTGCCAGCAGCTTAGGGCCAAACAATGAGCAGTTCTTC
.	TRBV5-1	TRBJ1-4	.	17	CASSLAGAGAMNEKLFF	TGCGCCAGCAGCTTGGCAGGGGCAGGAGCGATGAATGAAAAACTGTTTTTT
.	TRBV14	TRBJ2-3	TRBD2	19	CASSQDPPSWTSRTDTQYF	TGTGCCAGCAGCCAAGACCCCCCATCGTGGACTAGCCGCACAGATACGCAGTATTTT
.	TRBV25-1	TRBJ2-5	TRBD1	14	CASGFEGAEETQYF	TGTGCCAGCGGTTTTGAGGGGGCAGAGGAGACCCAGTACTTC
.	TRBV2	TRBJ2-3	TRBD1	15	CASSEGTGRGDTQYF	TGTGCCAGCAGTGAAGGGACAGGCCGGGGAGATACGCAGTATTTT
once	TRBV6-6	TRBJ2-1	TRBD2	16	CASTIMTSGGLNEQFF	TGTGCCAGCACCATCATGACTAGCGGGGGGCTCAATGAGCAGTTCTTC
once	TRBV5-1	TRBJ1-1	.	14	CASSLGRLSTEAFF	TGCGCCAGCAGCTTGGGCAGGCTGAGCACTGAAGCTTTCTTT
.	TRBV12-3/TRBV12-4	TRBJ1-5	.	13	CASSQGRNQPQHF	TGTGCCAGCAGTCAGGGTCGCAATCAGCCCCAGCATTTT
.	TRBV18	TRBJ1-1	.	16	CASSRAAQGRITEAFF	TGTGCCAGCTCACGAGCTGCACAGGGTCGGATCACTGAAGCTTTCTTT
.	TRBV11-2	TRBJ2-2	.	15	CASSHGSSNTGELFF	TGTGCCAGCAGCCATGGTAGTTCGAACACCGGGGAGCTGTTTTTT
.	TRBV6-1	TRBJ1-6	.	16	CASSEAPGSYNSPLHF	TGTGCCAGCAGTGAAGCGCCGGGGTCATATAATTCACCCCTCCACTTT
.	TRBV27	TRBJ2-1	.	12	CASSPREGEQFF	TGTGCCAGCAGTCCCCGAGAGGGTGAGCAGTTCTTC
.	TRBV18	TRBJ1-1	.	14	CASSPREQNTEAFF	TGTGCCAGCTCACCACGGGAGCAGAACACTGAAGCTTTCTTT
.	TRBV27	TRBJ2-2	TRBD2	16	CASSTGTSRNTGELFF	TGTGCCAGCAGTACGGGGACTAGCAGAAACACCGGGGAGCTGTTTTTT
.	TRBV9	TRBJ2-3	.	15	CASSPTPASTDTQYF	TGTGCCAGCAGCCCGACACCGGCTAGCACAGATACGCAGTATTTT
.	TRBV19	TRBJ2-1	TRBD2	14	CASSAGLAGVEQFF	TGTGCCAGTAGTGCGGGACTAGCGGGAGTGGAGCAGTTCTTC
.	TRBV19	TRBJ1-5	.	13	CASSKGVQQPQHF	TGTGCCAGTAGCAAAGGGGTTCAGCAGCCCCAGCATTTT
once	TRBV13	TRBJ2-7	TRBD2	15	CASSPSGGLSYEQYF	TGTGCCAGCAGTCCTAGCGGGGGCCTCTCCTACGAGCAGTACTTC
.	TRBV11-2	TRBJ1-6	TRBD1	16	CASSSLRQGRHSPLHF	TGTGCCAGCAGCTCCTTAAGACAGGGACGGCATTCACCCCTCCACTTT
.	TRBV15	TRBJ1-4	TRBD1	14	CATSLGGGDEKLFF	TGTGCCACCAGCCTAGGGGGCGGGGATGAAAAACTGTTTTTT
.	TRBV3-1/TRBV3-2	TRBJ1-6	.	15	CASSQGTGRNSPLHF	TGTGCCAGCAGCCAAGGAACAGGGCGTAATTCACCCCTCCACTTT
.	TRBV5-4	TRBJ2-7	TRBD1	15	CASSFSGQGTDEQYF	TGTGCCAGCAGCTTTTCGGGACAGGGTACCGACGAGCAGTACTTC
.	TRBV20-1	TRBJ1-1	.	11	CSAPRNTEAFF	TGCAGTGCTCCCCGGAACACTGAAGCTTTCTTT
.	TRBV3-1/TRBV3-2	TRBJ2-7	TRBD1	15	CASRPRQGGFYEQYF	TGTGCCAGCAGACCTAGACAGGGGGGGTTCTACGAGCAGTACTTC
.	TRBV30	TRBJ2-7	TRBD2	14	CAWSTLSGKYEQYF	TGTGCCTGGAGTACCCTAAGCGGGAAGTACGAGCAGTACTTC
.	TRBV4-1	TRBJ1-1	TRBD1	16	CASSQDYRGMDTEAFF	TGCGCCAGCAGCCAAGATTACAGGGGTATGGACACTGAAGCTTTCTTT
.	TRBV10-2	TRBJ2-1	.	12	CASSTLVGAQFF	TGCGCCAGCAGCACCTTAGTGGGAGCGCAGTTCTTC
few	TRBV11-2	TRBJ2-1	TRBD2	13	CASSLELAGEQFF	TGTGCCAGCAGCTTAGAACTAGCGGGTGAGCAGTTCTTC
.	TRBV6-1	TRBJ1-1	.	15	CASSEGRGRNTEAFF	TGTGCCAGCAGTGAGGGTCGGGGTAGGAACACTGAAGCTTTCTTT
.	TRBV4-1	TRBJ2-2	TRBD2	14	CASSVPGGTGELFF	TGCGCCAGCAGCGTACCGGGAGGGACCGGGGAGCTGTTTTTT
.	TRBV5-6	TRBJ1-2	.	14	CASSSAGQFYGYTF	TGTGCCAGCAGCTCCGCCGGACAGTTCTATGGCTACACCTTC
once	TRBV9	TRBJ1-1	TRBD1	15	CASSVLTGGGTEAFF	TGTGCCAGCAGCGTCCTGACAGGGGGAGGCACTGAAGCTTTCTTT
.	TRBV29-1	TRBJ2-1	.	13	CSVLRDTLNEQFF	TGCAGCGTACTACGGGACACCCTCAATGAGCAGTTCTTC
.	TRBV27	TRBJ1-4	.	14	CASSTDSLREKLFF	TGTGCCAGCAGCACCGACAGCCTGAGGGAAAAACTGTTTTTT
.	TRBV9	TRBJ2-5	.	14	CASSPRTTQETQYF	TGTGCCAGCAGCCCCAGGACTACGCAAGAGACCCAGTACTTC
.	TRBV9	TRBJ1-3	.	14	CASSVAGSGNTIYF	TGTGCCAGCAGCGTAGCCGGGTCTGGAAACACCATATATTTT
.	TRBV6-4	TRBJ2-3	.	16	CASQANGGSLTDTQYF	TGTGCCAGCCAAGCTAATGGAGGGAGTTTAACAGATACGCAGTATTTT
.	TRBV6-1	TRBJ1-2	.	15	CASSDGGLTRDGYTF	TGTGCCAGCAGTGACGGCGGGCTGACGCGGGATGGCTACACCTTC
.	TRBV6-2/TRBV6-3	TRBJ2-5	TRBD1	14	CASSWTGPKGTQYF	TGTGCCAGCAGTTGGACAGGGCCAAAGGGGACCCAGTACTTC
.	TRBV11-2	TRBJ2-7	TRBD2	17	CASSFQGLAGGVDEQYF	TGTGCCAGCAGTTTTCAGGGACTAGCGGGAGGTGTCGACGAGCAGTACTTC
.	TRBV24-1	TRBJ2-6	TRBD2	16	CATPGRDRSGANVLTF	TGTGCCACCCCTGGGAGGGACCGCTCTGGGGCCAACGTCCTGACTTTC
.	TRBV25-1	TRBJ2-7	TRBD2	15	CASSYGAGARGEQYF	TGTGCCAGCAGTTACGGAGCGGGGGCCCGGGGCGAGCAGTACTTC
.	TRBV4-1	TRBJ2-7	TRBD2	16	CASSQGTAGGTYEQYF	TGCGCCAGCAGCCAAGGAACAGCGGGGGGGACCTACGAGCAGTACTTC
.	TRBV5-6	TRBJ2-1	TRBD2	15	CASSLETSGYNEQFF	TGTGCCAGCAGCTTGGAGACTAGCGGGTACAATGAGCAGTTCTTC
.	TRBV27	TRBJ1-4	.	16	CASSRKTTGTNEKLFF	TGTGCCAGCAGCCGTAAGACAACGGGGACTAATGAAAAACTGTTTTTT
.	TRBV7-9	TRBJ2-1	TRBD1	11	CASSLDRSKFF	TGTGCCAGCAGCTTGGACAGGAGCAAGTTCTTC